Presented here are 19 T cell receptor beta chains from one specimen sequenced in a study of Ad26.COV2.S vaccination and SARS-CoV-2 variants. Repertoires were generated with immunoSEQ multiplex PCR, while TCRdb's copy carries only in-frame clones and drops some. The repertoire includes roughly 510,000 clones, approximately 88% of them detected once, and roughly 12% sits in the top ten. Documented treatment: around 19 received Ad26.COV2.S at low or high dose, single or two shots; 5 received placebo; per-sample allocation not given. Repertoires come from day 63 after the first vaccine or placebo injection. The sample in question was peripheral blood, obtained in a trial of Ad26.COV2.S vaccine versus placebo. The receptors were sampled from a person between 18 and 60 years old who received the Ad26.COV2.S COVID-19 vaccine or a placebo.

This chain joins TRBV25-1 and TRBJ2-7; 12 bases map to TRBD1. CDR3 length equals 16 residues. In germline, CDR1 is MGHDK, CDR2 SYGVNS. With 4 bases clipped from V and 7 bases from J, the junction kept 11 bases outside the gene matches. CDR3 loop: CASSVGGTGGLREQYF. The DNA of the CDR3 is TGTGCCAGCAGTGTGGGGGGGACAGGGGGCCTTAGAGAGCAGTACTTC.

The table lists this clone with a count of one. This sample also contains other DNA sequences that code for the same CDR3. The V and J genes are TRBV19 and TRBJ2-3; D uncertain. Germline V gives CDR1 LNHDA, CDR2 SQIVND (reference sequence). Trimming shortened V by 2 bases and J by 1 base, and 4 bases separated the two germline ends. This CDR3 is built from 13 residues. The CDR3 loop is CASSITGTDTQYF. For the CDR3, the DNA is TGTGCCAGTAGTATAACCGGCACAGATACGCAGTATTTT.

This chain joins TRBV5-4 and TRBJ2-2, with unresolved D. CDR3 length: 13 residues. Germline CDR1 SGHNT, CDR2 YYREEE (reference sequence). Trimming shortened V by 4 bases and J by 1 base, and 5 bases separated the two germline ends. CDR3 amino acids: CASSPRNTGELFF. For the CDR3, the DNA is TGTGCCAGCAGCCCAAGGAACACCGGGGAGCTGTTTTTT.

The chain is built from TRBV11-3 and TRBJ2-3; 7 bases fit TRBD2. Trimming cost V 4 bases and J 4 bases; bases outside gene matches: 11. Germline CDR1 is SGHNT and CDR2 is YENEEA. The CDR3 covers 16 residues. The CDR3 here is CASSSQVAGDADTQYF. The CDR3 DNA follows: TGTGCCAGCAGCTCCCAAGTTGCGGGAGATGCAGATACGCAGTATTTT. The full variable domain, completed using reference TRBV11-3 and TRBJ2-3, is EAGVVQSPRYKIIEKKQPVAFWCNPISGHNTLYWYLQNLGQGPELLIRYENEEAVDDSQLPKDRFSAERLKGVDSTLKIQPAELGDSAVYLCASSSQVAGDADTQYFGPGTRLTVL.

The chain carries TRBV19 and TRBJ2-5, with D possibly being TRBD2 (5 bases). V was shortened by 5 bases and J by 6 bases, with 16 bases between the two germline ends. The CDR3 loop spans 14 amino acids. CDR1 is LNHDA and CDR2 is SQIVND in the germline V gene (reference sequence). The CDR3 DNA is TGTGCCAGTAGTTCCGCCGTCCGCGGGCAGACCCAGTACTTC. This codes for CASSSAVRGQTQYF.

The J gene is TRBJ2-3, the V gene TRBV4-3; TRBD1 agrees at 10 bases. Looked up from germline, CDR1 is LGHNA and CDR2 is YSLEER. The CDR3 contains 15 residues. The J segment lost 5 bases and the V segment lost 3 bases, leaving 5 bases of the junction unmatched. Written as DNA, the CDR3 is TGCGCCAGCAGCCAGACGGGGACAGGGGAAGATACGCAGTATTTT. Translating gives CASSQTGTGEDTQYF.

This clone appeared a single time. DNA for the CDR3: TGTGCCAGCAGTTGGGCGGTGCAAGAGACCCAGTACTTC. Its protein is CASSWAVQETQYF. The J gene is TRBJ2-5, the V gene TRBV2, with no clear D. The germline gives CDR1 SNHLY, CDR2 FYNNEI. The CDR3 covers 13 residues. Deletions cut 5 bases from V and 2 bases from J, with 9 bases between.

V and J are TRBV28 and TRBJ2-5, with D uncertain. The V end lost 4 bases, the J end lost 2 bases, and 5 bases lay between the germline ends. CDR1 MDHEN and CDR2 SYDVKM come from the germline V gene. CDR3 length: 12 amino acids. The CDR3, as DNA: TGTGCCAGCAGTTCCCAACAAGAGACCCAGTACTTC. Amino acid sequence: CASSSQQETQYF.

The chain employs TRBV28 and TRBJ2-1; D is possibly TRBD1 (6 bases). The V end lost 4 bases, the J end lost 0 bases, and 22 bases lay between the germline ends. From germline, CDR1 is MDHEN and CDR2 SYDVKM. The CDR3 is made up of 19 amino acids. The CDR3, as DNA: TGTGCCAGCAGTTCAGGCGTCAGGGGCGGGCACAGCTCCTACAATGAGCAGTTCTTC. This encodes CASSSGVRGGHSSYNEQFF. The full variable domain, its missing parts supplied by reference TRBV28 and TRBJ2-1, is DVKVTQSSRYLVKRTGEKVFLECVQDMDHENMFWYRQDPGLGLRLIYFSYDVKMKEKGDIPEGYSVSREKKERFSLILESASTNQTSMYLCASSSGVRGGHSSYNEQFFGPGTRLTVL.

This chain connects TRBV3-1 (or the pseudogene TRBV3-2) to TRBJ1-1; tentative D call: TRBD1 (5 bases). The CDR3 spans 12 residues. Per the germline V gene, CDR1 is LGHDT and CDR2 is YNNKEL (reference sequence). Trimming removed 5 bases at V and 6 bases at J, with 10 bases between. As DNA, the CDR3 is TGTGCCAGCAGCAGGGGTGACGCTGAAGCTTTCTTT. This sequence encodes CASSRGDAEAFF.

The chain is built from TRBV6-1 and TRBJ1-1; D unresolved. The CDR3 contains 11 residues. V was clipped by 3 bases and J by 1 base, with 0 bases between them. Germline CDR1 and CDR2: MNHNS and SASEGT. DNA of the CDR3: TGTGCCAGCAGTGAGAACACTGAAGCTTTCTTT. Translation: CASSENTEAFF.

CDR3 coding DNA: TGTGCCAGTAGTATGGGTCAGCCCTACGAGCAGTACTTC. Protein: CASSMGQPYEQYF. This chain uses TRBV19 with TRBJ2-7; the D is unclear. Germline CDR1 LNHDA, CDR2 SQIVND (reference sequence). The CDR3 is made up of 13 amino acids. The V end lost 3 bases, the J end lost 2 bases, and 8 bases lay between the germline ends.

The V call is TRBV5-4, the J call TRBJ2-5, with D tentatively TRBD2 (6 bases). V lost 4 bases and J lost 4, with 20 bases in between. The CDR3 extends over 16 amino acids. From germline, CDR1 is SGHNT and CDR2 YYREEE (reference sequence). CDR3 sequence: CASSPRGERSGETQYF. DNA of the CDR3: TGTGCCAGCAGCCCGCGGGGAGAGAGGAGTGGAGAGACCCAGTACTTC.

The chain couples TRBV4-3 to TRBJ1-6, with D maybe TRBD1 (5 bases). Germline V lookup: CDR1 LGHNA, CDR2 YSLEER. V was clipped by 0 bases and J by 8 bases, with 11 bases between them. The CDR3 extends over 15 amino acids. CDR3 amino acids: CASSQDLGEYSPLHF. CDR3 sequence (DNA): TGCGCCAGCAGCCAAGATCTAGGGGAATATTCACCCCTCCACTTT.

The chain is built from TRBV7-9 and TRBJ2-3, with D perhaps matching TRBD2 (5 bases). This CDR3 comprises 14 residues. With 1 base removed from V and 7 bases from J, the gap between germline ends came to 12 bases. Germline V gene lookup returns CDR1 SEHNR and CDR2 FQNEAQ (reference sequence). Here the CDR3 reads CASSLVGGSYTQYF. As DNA, the CDR3 is TGTGCCAGCAGCTTAGTCGGCGGGTCATATACGCAGTATTTT.

This chain uses TRBV10-3 with TRBJ1-1; no clear D. The CDR3 is made up of 11 amino acids. The V end lost 10 bases, the J end lost 4 bases, and 10 bases lay between the germline ends. The germline V gene encodes CDR1 ENHRY and CDR2 SYGVKD. CDR3 DNA sequence: TGTGCCACCATCACCTCCACTGAAGCTTTCTTT. Protein product: CATITSTEAFF.

The rearrangement links TRBV6-5 to TRBJ2-3; no clear D. Deletions cut 8 bases from V and 8 bases from J, with 17 bases between. This CDR3 has 13 residues. Germline V gene data show CDR1 as MNHEY and CDR2 as SVGAGI. The DNA for the CDR3 is TGTGCCAGCCACTCCGGACCTGTTGGTACGCAGTATTTT. Amino acid sequence: CASHSGPVGTQYF.

This rearrangement joins TRBV9 to TRBJ2-2; TRBD2 agrees at 10 bases. The CDR3 is made up of 16 amino acids. V gave up 1 base and J gave up 3 bases; unmatched junction bases: 3. CDR1 is SGDLS and CDR2 is YYNGEE in the germline V gene. CDR3 amino acids: CASSVTSGRDTGELFF. CDR3 DNA: TGTGCCAGCAGCGTAACCAGCGGGAGGGACACCGGGGAGCTGTTTTTT.

This clone turned up a few times. This chain joins TRBV24-1 and TRBJ2-5, with 10 bases aligning to TRBD2. J was trimmed by 4 bases and V by 4 bases; bases with no gene match: 8. This CDR3 comprises 16 residues. The germline V gene has CDR1 KGHDR and CDR2 SFDVKD. The CDR3 loop is CATSDTTSGKTETQYF. The CDR3 bases are TGTGCCACCAGTGACACTACTAGCGGGAAGACAGAGACCCAGTACTTC.